The rows below give T cell receptor beta chains drawn from one sample of a study of blood T cell repertoires in COVID-19. Libraries were prepared by immunoSEQ multiplex PCR; TCRdb keeps only in-frame clonotypes and omits some of them. The sample holds roughly 410,000 clones; around nine tenths are singletons and the top ten take about 1.6%. The sequenced sample consisted of peripheral blood. The receptors originated from a woman between 40 and 50 years old with COVID-19, enrolled during active disease. CDR3s include the opening cysteine and the closing phenylalanine or tryptophan. A D gene is named only where the DNA matches it firmly. Clone size, where shown, is once, few, many, or a class for clones that have expanded.

d_call,v_call,j_call,clone_size,cdr3_nt,cdr3_aa
.,TRBV19,TRBJ1-3,.,TGTGCCAGTAGTTTCCAGGGGTTGTCTGGAAACACCATATATTTT,CASSFQGLSGNTIYF
.,TRBV6-6,TRBJ1-2,.,TGTGCCAGCAGTTACTCGGCAGGCGGCTACACCTTC,CASSYSAGGYTF
TRBD1,TRBV5-6,TRBJ1-2,once,TGTGCCAGCAGCTTGGCCAGGGACAGGGGGCGGTTGAGTTATGGCTACACCTTC,CASSLARDRGRLSYGYTF
.,TRBV5-1,TRBJ1-1,.,TGCGCCAGCAGCCTCACCGGTACCCCTGAAGCTTTCTTT,CASSLTGTPEAFF
TRBD1,TRBV6-5,TRBJ2-7,.,TGTGCCAGCAGGTCATCCCGGGACAGGTTCCACGAGCAGTACTTC,CASRSSRDRFHEQYF
TRBD1,TRBV7-2,TRBJ1-6,.,TGTGCCAGCAGCAGGGGGGGTAGTTGGGACAGGGATTCACCCCTCCACTTT,CASSRGGSWDRDSPLHF
.,TRBV7-2,TRBJ1-1,.,TGTGCCAGCACCTGGGGGGGGCTTGAAGCTTTCTTT,CASTWGGLEAFF
TRBD1,TRBV28,TRBJ2-1,.,TGTGCCAGCACCTCCGGGACAGGCTACAATGAGCAGTTCTTC,CASTSGTGYNEQFF
.,TRBV19,TRBJ2-5,.,TGTGCCAGTAGTATAGATCGTCGAGAGACCCAGTACTTC,CASSIDRRETQYF
TRBD2,TRBV4-3,TRBJ2-3,.,TGCGCCAGCAGCCAAGCGGGACTAGCCGATACGCAGTATTTT,CASSQAGLADTQYF
TRBD2,TRBV6-2/TRBV6-3,TRBJ2-7,.,TGTGCCAGCAGTTTCGGGGGGGAGCAGTACTTC,CASSFGGEQYF
.,TRBV9,TRBJ2-5,.,TGTGCCAGCAGCGTAGCTCTTAGAGAGACCCAGTACTTC,CASSVALRETQYF
TRBD1,TRBV5-1,TRBJ1-1,.,TGCGCCAGCCGAACGTTAACAGGGGCGAACACTGAAGCTTTCTTT,CASRTLTGANTEAFF
TRBD2,TRBV5-4,TRBJ2-1,.,TGTGCCAGCAGCTTCAAGCGGGAATCCTACCCGAGCTCCTACAATGAGCAGTTCTTC,CASSFKRESYPSSYNEQFF
TRBD2,TRBV5-4,TRBJ2-1,.,TGTGCCAGCAGCCAGATACTAGCGAATGAGCAGTTCTTC,CASSQILANEQFF
.,TRBV5-4,TRBJ1-1,.,TGTGCCAGCAGCTTCGGGGACACTGAAGCTTTCTTT,CASSFGDTEAFF
.,TRBV29-1,TRBJ1-1,.,TGCAGCGTTGTTAGACAGCCGAACACTGAAGCTTTCTTT,CSVVRQPNTEAFF
.,TRBV29-1,TRBJ1-2,.,TGCAGCGCCGGTACCGGAGGGACCAGTTCTGGCTACACCTTC,CSAGTGGTSSGYTF
.,TRBV30,TRBJ1-5,.,TGTGCCTGGAGTCAACAGGGCGGTCAGCCCCAGCATTTT,CAWSQQGGQPQHF
.,TRBV19,TRBJ1-6,.,TGTGCCAGTAGCCCGGTAGAGGGTACCAATTCACCCCTCCACTTT,CASSPVEGTNSPLHF
.,TRBV4-1,TRBJ1-1,.,TGCGCCAGCAGCCAATTTATGAACACTGAAGCTTTCTTT,CASSQFMNTEAFF
TRBD1,TRBV12-5,TRBJ1-5,.,TGTGCTAGTGGTTTAGCTATCCGGGACAGGAGTTATAGCAATCAGCCCCAGCATTTT,CASGLAIRDRSYSNQPQHF
.,TRBV9,TRBJ1-4,.,TGTGCCAGCAGCGTAGAAGTGGCCCCTAGGGGTGAAAAACTGTTTTTT,CASSVEVAPRGEKLFF
.,TRBV19,TRBJ2-5,.,TGTGCCAGTAGTCAGGGTTCAGAGACCCAGTACTTC,CASSQGSETQYF
TRBD1,TRBV6-2/TRBV6-3,TRBJ1-5,few,TGTGCCAGCAGTGACAGGGGGAGTCAGCCCCAGCATTTT,CASSDRGSQPQHF
.,TRBV4-1,TRBJ1-1,.,TGCGCCAGCAGCCTGAACCAGGGGTACCCTGAAGCTTTCTTT,CASSLNQGYPEAFF
TRBD1,TRBV12-3/TRBV12-4,TRBJ1-5,.,TGTGCCAGCGCAGGGGGTGGCAATCAGCCCCAGCATTTT,CASAGGGNQPQHF
TRBD1,TRBV20-1,TRBJ1-3,.,TGCAGTGCTAGTCGGGCAGGGGGCCACGGAAACACCATATATTTT,CSASRAGGHGNTIYF
.,TRBV4-1,TRBJ1-4,.,TGCGCCAGCAGCGGCCGTTGGTTACAGGGAGCTGAAAAACTGTTTTTT,CASSGRWLQGAEKLFF
.,TRBV29-1,TRBJ2-7,.,TGCAGCGTCGAATTGGCCTCTTACGAGCAGTACTTC,CSVELASYEQYF
.,TRBV21-1,TRBJ1-2,.,TGTGCCAGCAGCGGCCTTGGGGGGAACTATGGCTACACCTTC,CASSGLGGNYGYTF